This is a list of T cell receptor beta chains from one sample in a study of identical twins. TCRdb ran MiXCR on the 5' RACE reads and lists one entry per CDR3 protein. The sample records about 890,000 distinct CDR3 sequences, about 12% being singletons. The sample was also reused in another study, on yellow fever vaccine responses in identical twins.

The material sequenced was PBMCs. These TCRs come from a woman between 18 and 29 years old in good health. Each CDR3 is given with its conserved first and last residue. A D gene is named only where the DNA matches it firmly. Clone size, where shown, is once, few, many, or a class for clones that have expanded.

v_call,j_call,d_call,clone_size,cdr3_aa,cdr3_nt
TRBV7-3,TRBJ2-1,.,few,CASSPGRGGDEQFF,TGTGCCAGCAGCCCAGGCCGGGGAGGAGATGAGCAGTTCTTC
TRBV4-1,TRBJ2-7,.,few,CASSQDGGASYEQYF,TGCGCCAGCAGCCAAGATGGCGGGGCGAGTTACGAGCAGTACTTC
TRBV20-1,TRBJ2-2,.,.,CSATRGTSTGELFF,TGCAGTGCTACCCGAGGGACAAGCACCGGGGAGCTGTTTTTT
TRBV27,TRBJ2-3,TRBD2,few,CASSLSVTLAGGFPTQYF,TGTGCCAGCAGTTTATCGGTGACGTTAGCGGGGGGTTTTCCTACGCAGTATTTT
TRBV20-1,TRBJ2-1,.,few,CSAPRGGGNEQFF,TGCAGTGCACCCCGCGGGGGCGGGAATGAGCAGTTCTTC
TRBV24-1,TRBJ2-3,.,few,CATSDARSTDTQYF,TGTGCCACCAGTGATGCGAGAAGCACAGATACGCAGTATTTT
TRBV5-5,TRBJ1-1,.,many,CASSLPNRDWNTEAFF,TGTGCCAGCAGCTTACCAAACCGGGATTGGAACACTGAAGCTTTCTTT
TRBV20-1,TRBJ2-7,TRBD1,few,CSASTGTGYSYEQYF,TGCAGTGCTAGTACCGGGACAGGCTACTCCTACGAGCAGTACTTC
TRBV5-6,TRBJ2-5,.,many,CASSLWGKETQYF,TGTGCCAGCAGCTTGTGGGGGAAAGAGACCCAGTACTTC
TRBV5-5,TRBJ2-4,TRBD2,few,CASSFGGLAGAVVQYF,TGTGCCAGCAGCTTCGGGGGACTAGCGGGAGCGGTCGTTCAGTACTTC
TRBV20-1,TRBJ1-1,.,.,CSAAGAGRVSEAFF,TGCAGTGCGGCCGGGGCAGGGCGGGTCTCTGAAGCTTTCTTT
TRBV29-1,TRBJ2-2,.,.,CSVEAVNTGELFF,TGCAGCGTTGAGGCAGTAAACACCGGGGAGCTGTTTTTT
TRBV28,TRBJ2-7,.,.,CASSFTGITSYEQYF,TGTGCCAGCAGCTTCACCGGGATCACCTCCTACGAGCAGTACTTC
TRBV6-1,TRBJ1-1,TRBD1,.,CASSPGQLGSEAFF,TGTGCCAGCAGTCCGGGACAGCTAGGAAGTGAAGCTTTCTTT
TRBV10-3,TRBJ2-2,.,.,CAISDWGGPNTGELFF,TGTGCCATCAGTGACTGGGGGGGCCCGAACACCGGGGAGCTGTTTTTT
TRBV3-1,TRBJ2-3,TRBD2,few,CASSQAGGFGAQYF,TGTGCCAGCAGTCAAGCGGGGGGGTTTGGAGCGCAGTATTTT
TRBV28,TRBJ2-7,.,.,CASSLPSAYEQYF,TGTGCCAGCAGTTTACCTAGCGCCTACGAGCAGTACTTC
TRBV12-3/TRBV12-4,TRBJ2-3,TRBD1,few,CASKSAGTGVDTQYF,TGTGCCAGCAAATCCGCCGGGACAGGGGTAGATACGCAGTATTTT
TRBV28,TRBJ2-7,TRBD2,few,CASSQAGGYEQYF,TGTGCCAGCAGTCAAGCGGGAGGGTACGAGCAGTACTTC
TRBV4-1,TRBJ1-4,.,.,CASSQLHWGNEKLFF,TGCGCCAGCAGCCAACTCCACTGGGGTAATGAAAAACTGTTTTTT
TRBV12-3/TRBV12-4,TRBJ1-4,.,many,CASSFEGEKLFF,TGTGCCAGCAGTTTCGAGGGTGAAAAACTGTTTTTT
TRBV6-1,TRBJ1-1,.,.,CASSKREPSNTEAFF,TGTGCCAGCAGTAAACGGGAGCCGTCGAACACTGAAGCTTTCTTT
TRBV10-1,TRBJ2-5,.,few,CASSDGTPPRGAQYF,TGCGCCAGCAGTGACGGGACACCACCAAGGGGGGCCCAGTACTTC
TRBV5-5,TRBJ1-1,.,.,CASSAKQGQNTEAFF,TGTGCCAGCAGCGCCAAACAGGGACAGAACACTGAAGCTTTCTTT
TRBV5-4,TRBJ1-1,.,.,CAYRGATEAFF,TGTGCCTATAGGGGGGCAACTGAAGCTTTCTTT
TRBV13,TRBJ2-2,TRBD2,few,CASTARGTSVTGELFF,TGTGCCAGCACCGCTCGGGGGACTAGCGTCACCGGGGAGCTGTTTTTT
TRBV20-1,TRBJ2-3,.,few,CSARGPGTGGDTQYF,TGCAGTGCTAGAGGTCCGGGGACCGGAGGAGATACGCAGTATTTT
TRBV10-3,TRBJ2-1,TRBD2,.,CAIGSLAGAYNEQFF,TGTGCCATCGGGTCACTAGCGGGGGCCTACAATGAGCAGTTCTTC
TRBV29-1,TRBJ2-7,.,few,CSVETGRSSYEQYF,TGCAGCGTTGAGACAGGCCGATCCTCCTACGAGCAGTACTTC
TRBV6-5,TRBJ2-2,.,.,CASITGHVTGELFF,TGTGCCAGCATTACGGGACACGTCACCGGGGAGCTGTTTTTT
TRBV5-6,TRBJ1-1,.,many,CASSGGRAMNTEAFF,TGTGCCAGCAGCGGCGGCAGGGCCATGAACACTGAAGCTTTCTTT
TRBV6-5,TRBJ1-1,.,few,CASSYAQTNTEAFF,TGTGCCAGCAGTTACGCACAGACGAACACTGAAGCTTTCTTT
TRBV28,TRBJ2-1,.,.,CASSLFPQRRDEQFF,TGTGCCAGCAGTTTATTCCCCCAACGTAGGGATGAGCAGTTCTTC
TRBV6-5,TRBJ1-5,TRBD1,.,CASSSGTGGQPQHF,TGTGCCAGCAGTTCCGGGACAGGGGGCCAGCCCCAGCATTTT
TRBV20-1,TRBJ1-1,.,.,CSAPKQGWTEAFF,TGCAGTGCGCCCAAACAGGGATGGACTGAAGCTTTCTTT
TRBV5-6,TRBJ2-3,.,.,CASSSRYRVVIADTQYF,TGTGCCAGCAGCTCGAGGTACAGGGTGGTAATAGCCGATACGCAGTATTTT
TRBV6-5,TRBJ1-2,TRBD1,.,CASSYSTLGQGYGYTF,TGTGCCAGCAGTTACTCGACATTGGGACAGGGCTATGGCTACACCTTC
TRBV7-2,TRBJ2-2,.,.,CASSLDILSPGELFF,TGTGCCAGCAGCTTAGATATCCTGAGCCCCGGGGAGCTGTTTTTT
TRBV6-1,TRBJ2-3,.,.,CASSDFGFSSTDTQYF,TGTGCCAGCAGTGATTTTGGGTTCTCTAGCACAGATACGCAGTATTTT
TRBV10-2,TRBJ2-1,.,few,CASSEPGINEQFF,TGCGCCAGCAGTGAACCGGGAATCAATGAGCAGTTCTTC
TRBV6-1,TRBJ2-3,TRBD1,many,CASSKFGGTGADTQYF,TGTGCCAGCAGTAAATTTGGAGGGACAGGGGCAGATACGCAGTATTTT
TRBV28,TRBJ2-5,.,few,CASNPSPGEKTQYF,TGTGCCAGCAACCCGTCCCCAGGAGAGAAGACCCAGTACTTC
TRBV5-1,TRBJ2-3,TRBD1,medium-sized,CASSSDRDVEDTQYF,TGCGCCAGCAGCTCCGACAGGGACGTTGAAGATACGCAGTATTTT
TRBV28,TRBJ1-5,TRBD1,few,CASLGTGVNQPQHF,TGTGCCAGCTTGGGTACAGGGGTAAATCAGCCCCAGCATTTT